A single sample is the source of the 2 T cell receptor beta chains below, sequenced in a study of cytomegalovirus exposure and HLA in healthy donors. The PCR used 60 Vbeta and 13 Jbeta primers. Libraries were prepared by immunoSEQ multiplex PCR; TCRdb keeps only in-frame clonotypes and omits some of them. The sample contains about 88,000 clones, approximately 77% of which appear only once. Sequenced: PBMCs. The source of these receptors is a woman aged 40 to 55 in good health and CMV-seronegative.

The CDR3 loop is CASSYDSTIQPQHF. DNA of the CDR3: TGTGCCAGCAGTTATGACAGCACCATCCAGCCCCAGCATTTT. This chain links TRBV6-5 with TRBJ1-5; the D gene is possibly TRBD1 (5 bases). The CDR3 loop spans 14 amino acids. Germline V lookup: CDR1 MNHEY, CDR2 SVGAGI. Trimming cost V 3 bases and J 7 bases, with 13 bases left between them.

The V gene is TRBV4-2, the J gene TRBJ2-7, with a possible D match to TRBD1 (5 bases). The germline V gene encodes CDR1 LGHNA and CDR2 YNFKEQ. The CDR3 has 16 amino acids. V lost 1 base and J 1 base, leaving 14 bases between the germline ends. The DNA of the CDR3 is TGTGCCAGCAGCCAAGGAGTCGGACACGGTTCCTACGAGCAGTACTTC. Protein product: CASSQGVGHGSYEQYF.